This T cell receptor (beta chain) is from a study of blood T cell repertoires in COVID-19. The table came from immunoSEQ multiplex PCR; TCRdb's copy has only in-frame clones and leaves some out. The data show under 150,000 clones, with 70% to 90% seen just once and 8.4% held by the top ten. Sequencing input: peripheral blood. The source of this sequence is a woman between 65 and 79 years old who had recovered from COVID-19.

In DNA, the CDR3 is TGTGCCAGCAAACTGACTAGCGGGAGCCCAGATACGCAGTATTTT. Amino acids: CASKLTSGSPDTQYF. J is TRBJ2-3 and V is TRBV7-2; TRBD2 matches 12 bases. The germline CDR1 and CDR2 sequences are SGHTA and FQGNSA. V was pared by 7 bases and J by 4 bases, with 6 bases of the junction left unmatched. The CDR3 covers 15 residues.